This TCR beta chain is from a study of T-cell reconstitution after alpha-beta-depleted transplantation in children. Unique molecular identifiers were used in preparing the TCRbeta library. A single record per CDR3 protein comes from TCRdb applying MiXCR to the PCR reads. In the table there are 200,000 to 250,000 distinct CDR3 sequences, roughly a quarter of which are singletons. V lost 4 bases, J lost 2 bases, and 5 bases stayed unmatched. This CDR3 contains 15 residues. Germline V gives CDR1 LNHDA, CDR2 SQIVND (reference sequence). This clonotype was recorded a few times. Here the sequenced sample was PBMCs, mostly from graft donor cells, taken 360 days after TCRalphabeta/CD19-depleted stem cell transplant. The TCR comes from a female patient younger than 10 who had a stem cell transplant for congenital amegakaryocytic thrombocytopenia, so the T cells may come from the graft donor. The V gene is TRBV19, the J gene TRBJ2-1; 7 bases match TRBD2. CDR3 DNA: TGTGCCAGTAGTACAATAGCGGGTACCTACAATGAGCAGTTCTTC. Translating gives CASSTIAGTYNEQFF.